The sequence of this T cell receptor beta chain was determined in a study of blood T cell repertoires in COVID-19 (dated by TCRdb to 2019 to 2021). Notes on the research overall: Collaborator samples came from the United States, Italy and Spain and covered acute and convalescent phases of COVID-19. Where available, HLA class I and class II types were obtained from metadata supplied by the sample provider rather than from assay-based typing. The prospective study material was composed of cDNA or gDNA derived from T cells, B-cell-depleted T cells, or PBMCs. Nearly every sample came with metadata listing a de-identified subject ID, COVID-19 status, age in years and sex. The repertoires were made available in a free public database intended to serve as a resource for research on the immune response to SARS-CoV-2. The dataset comprised deeply sampled blood TCRbeta repertoires from subjects exposed to, actively infected with, or recovered from COVID-19. Samples came from the ongoing ImmuneRACE study (first 160 participants) plus 1,254 subjects from 6 global collaborators.

The junction carries 17 bases between V and J, which are trimmed by 5 bases and 1 base respectively. Reading the germline V gene gives CDR1 SGHTA and CDR2 FQGNSA. Reading from cysteine to phenylalanine, the CDR3 counts 16 amino acids. The sequence is cut down to CDR3 DNA, 48 bases in frame from base 1. A remark on this clone: This receptor's antigen is unknown. No base quality information exists; no much larger clone differs at one position.

The full study reports these points: The quantity of clinical and demographic metadata differed by source and by participant and was supplied without curation.

TCRbeta CDR3 regions were amplified from genomic DNA by means of the immunoSEQ Assay, a bias-controlled multiplex PCR. Per the authors' processing: The number of nucleated cells in each sample was estimated from the amplification of reference gene primers within the assay. To quantify the absolute abundance of each unique TCRbeta CDR3 rearrangement, sequence reads were collapsed and filtered. For each sample, productive Simpson clonality was calculated as the square root of Simpson's diversity index over productive rearrangements. This is the immuneACCESS table as TCRdb keeps it, with only in-frame sequences that have V and J called. A part of the clones is gone; compared with another copy, unresolved V genes explain less than half, and the rest is unexplained. That table gives V, J and clone size, and the DNA gave D and trimming. The sample table lists some 290,000 clones, around 90% of them with a count of one. 2.2% of the sample goes to the ten largest clones.

Samples from volunteer blood donors who had recovered from COVID-19 were contributed by a second Seattle source. The collaborating institutions used their own protocols to collect whole blood in K2EDTA tubes. For TCRbeta analysis, collaborator samples were shipped as frozen whole blood, as isolated PBMCs, or as DNA extracted from either sample type. The sequenced sample was peripheral blood. The receptor chain draws on TRBV7-2 and TRBJ1-1; perhaps TRBD1 is the D gene, with 5 bases matching. The clonotype originates from a woman in her 50s who had recovered from COVID-19. CDR3 loop: CASSLYRPRGNTEAFF. The sequenced DNA is TGTGCCAGCAGCCTGTACCGGCCAAGGGGGAACACTGAAGCTTTCTTT. The CDR3, completed at both ends by the reference TRBV7-2 and TRBJ1-1 genes, gives the full variable domain GAGVSQSPSNKVTEKGKDVELRCDPISGHTALYWYRQSLGQGLEFLIYFQGNSAPDKSGLPSDRFSAERTGGSVSTLTIQRTQQEDSAVYLCASSLYRPRGNTEAFFGQGTRLTVV.